What follows are 17 T cell receptor beta chains derived from one specimen sequenced in a study of T cell responses to AZD1222 COVID-19 vaccine. The table came from immunoSEQ multiplex PCR; TCRdb's copy has only in-frame clones and leaves some out. The sample yields about 150,000 clones, about nine tenths seen once. The sample here was peripheral blood, taken on day 0 of MenACWY control vaccination. The receptors derive from an adult in good health.

The rearrangement uses TRBV29-1 and TRBJ1-1; D is uncertain. In germline, CDR1 is SQVTM, CDR2 ANQGSEA. V lost 8 bases and J lost 5, with 12 bases in between. The CDR3 totals 11 residues. The CDR3 here is CSYVSRTEAFF. The CDR3 bases are TGCAGCTATGTCTCTAGGACTGAAGCTTTCTTT.

The J gene is TRBJ2-7, the V gene TRBV28; TRBD1 agrees at 7 bases. Germline V gene data show CDR1 as MDHEN and CDR2 as SYDVKM. Trimming removed 5 bases from V and 2 bases from J; junction bases left unmatched: 6. The CDR3 is 14 amino acids. The DNA for the CDR3 is TGTGCCAGCAGTAAGGACAGGATTACCTACGAGCAGTACGTC. The encoded protein is CASSKDRITYEQYV.

The rearrangement uses TRBV23-1 and TRBJ2-4; D remains unclear. TRBV23-1 is placed among ORFs of uncertain function. There are 16 residues in the CDR3. V was shortened by 2 bases and J by 0 bases, with 11 bases between the two germline ends. CDR3 protein: CASSQTAGLAKNIQYF. CDR3 coding DNA: TGCGCCAGCAGTCAAACTGCCGGGTTAGCCAAAAACATTCAGTACTTC.

This clone was found a few times. The chain combines TRBV10-2 with TRBJ1-5; D gene unclear. The CDR3 totals 14 residues. Trimming took off 3 bases at V and 5 bases at J, with 11 bases between the two ends. CDR1 and CDR2 from the germline V gene are WSHSY and SAAADI. The CDR3 protein is CASSDLGRDQPQHF. The CDR3 nucleotides are TGCGCCAGCAGTGATTTGGGGAGGGATCAGCCCCAGCATTTT.

The V call is TRBV28, the J call TRBJ2-7; 12 bases agree with TRBD2. The germline V gene has CDR1 MDHEN and CDR2 SYDVKM. This CDR3 region has 14 residues. Trimming cost V 8 bases and J 4 bases; bases outside gene matches: 6. The CDR3 loop reads CASGKTSGSYEQYF. CDR3 nucleotides: TGTGCCAGCGGGAAGACTAGCGGGAGTTACGAGCAGTACTTC. Full variable domain (rest looked up from reference TRBV28 and TRBJ2-7): DVKVTQSSRYLVKRTGEKVFLECVQDMDHENMFWYRQDPGLGLRLIYFSYDVKMKEKGDIPEGYSVSREKKERFSLILESASTNQTSMYLCASGKTSGSYEQYFGPGTRLTVT.

This chain connects TRBV7-3 to TRBJ2-7; D remains unclear. Germline loops: CDR1 SGHTA, CDR2 FQGTGA. Trimming took 5 bases from V and 3 from J, leaving 11 bases between them. This CDR3 comprises 13 residues. This chain's CDR3 is CASSRDPYYEQYF. CDR3 sequence (DNA): TGTGCCAGCAGCCGAGACCCCTACTACGAGCAGTACTTC. The full variable domain, completed using reference TRBV7-3 and TRBJ2-7, is GAGVSQTPSNKVTEKGKYVELRCDPISGHTALYWYRQSLGQGPEFLIYFQGTGAADDSGLPNDRFFAVRPEGSVSTLKIQRTERGDSAVYLCASSRDPYYEQYFGPGTRLTVT.

The gene calls are TRBV7-9 and TRBJ2-3; unclear D gene. CDR1 and CDR2 from the germline V gene are SEHNR and FQNEAQ (reference sequence). V was shortened by 1 base and J by 7 bases, with 18 bases between the two germline ends. The CDR3 has 16 residues. In DNA, the CDR3 is TGTGCCAGCAGCTTAGTTGGGCAGTCGTCCACGAATACGCAGTATTTT. Amino acid sequence: CASSLVGQSSTNTQYF.

This chain connects TRBV28 to TRBJ1-4, with 8 positions matching TRBD1. Germline V lookup: CDR1 MDHEN, CDR2 SYDVKM. J was trimmed by 7 bases and V by 2 bases; bases with no gene match: 6. The CDR3 consists of 15 residues. The CDR3 nucleotides read TGTGCCAGCAGTTTAGTCCAGGGGGCGGTTGAAAAACTGTTTTTT. It yields the protein CASSLVQGAVEKLFF.

This clone was seen a few times. V is TRBV6-2 or TRBV6-3 and J is TRBJ1-4; a possible D gene is TRBD1 (6 bases). The V end lost 5 bases, the J end lost 11 bases, and 15 bases lay between the germline ends. CDR1 and CDR2 (germline): MNHEY, SVGEGT. The CDR3 is 13 amino acids. CDR3 DNA: TGTGCCAGCAGTCGACCCGGGGGCGAGAAACTGTTTTTT. Protein sequence: CASSRPGGEKLFF.

The chain links TRBV7-9 to TRBJ2-2; 9 bases align to TRBD1. The CDR3 is 16 amino acids. Trimming took 5 bases from V and 10 from J; bases not matched to a gene: 14. CDR1 is SEHNR and CDR2 is FQNEAQ in the germline V gene (reference sequence). The CDR3 nucleotides read TGTGCCAGCAGCCCATACCCGGGACAGGGCCGTGAGGAGCTGTTTTTT. This encodes CASSPYPGQGREELFF.

This chain joins TRBV24-1 and TRBJ1-1, with D possibly TRBD1 on 5 matching bases. Trimming removed 9 bases from V and 4 bases from J, with 14 bases in between. Germline lookup yields CDR1 KGHDR and CDR2 SFDVKD. This CDR3 has 13 amino acids. CDR3 amino acids: CATRARVGTEAFF. CDR3 in DNA: TGTGCCACCCGGGCCAGGGTTGGCACTGAAGCTTTCTTT.

This clone was observed a few times. The J gene is TRBJ1-2, the V gene TRBV20-1; D gene uncertain. This CDR3 is 14 amino acids long. CDR1 is DFQATT, CDR2 SNEGSKA, per germline (reference sequence). V lost 3 bases, J lost 0 bases, and 11 bases lay in between. CDR3 bases: TGCAGTGCTAGTATGTCGTATTCTAACTATGGCTACACCTTC. It codes for CSASMSYSNYGYTF.

The chain is built from TRBV7-2 and TRBJ1-5, with D unclear. The V end lost 5 bases, the J end lost 0 bases, and 11 bases lay between the germline ends. The CDR3 spans 15 residues. CDR1 and CDR2 (germline): SGHTA, FQGNSA. CDR3 sequence: CASSPVGNSNQPQHF. CDR3 coding DNA: TGTGCCAGCAGCCCCGTAGGTAATAGCAATCAGCCCCAGCATTTT.

The gene calls are TRBV2 and TRBJ1-1; D is uncertain. Between the trimmed V and J ends, which lost 7 bases and 2 bases, there was a span of 8 bases. This CDR3 has 12 residues. Germline values: CDR1 SNHLY, CDR2 FYNNEI. CDR3 in amino acids: CASTRVNTEAFF. CDR3 bases: TGTGCCAGCACCCGGGTTAACACTGAAGCTTTCTTT. Looking up the rest from reference TRBV2 and TRBJ1-1 gives the full variable domain: EPEVTQTPSHQVTQMGQEVILRCVPISNHLYFYWYRQILGQKVEFLVSFYNNEISEKSEIFDDQFSVERPDGSNFTLKIRSTKLEDSAMYFCASTRVNTEAFFGQGTRLTVV.

A single count supports this clone. The V call is TRBV5-6, the J call TRBJ1-1, with D tentatively TRBD1 (6 bases). The CDR3 covers 15 residues. Per the germline V gene, CDR1 is SGHDT and CDR2 is YYEEEE. V lost 1 base, J lost 3 bases, and 13 bases lay in between. As DNA, the CDR3 is TGTGCCAGCAGCTTGTTGCCTGGGGGCCACACTGAAGCTTTCTTT. Translating gives CASSLLPGGHTEAFF.

The chain carries TRBV15 and TRBJ1-6, with a weak D call TRBD1 (6 bases). Germline-derived CDR1 and CDR2 are LNHNV and YYDKDF (reference sequence). The CDR3 runs to 14 residues. V lost 1 base and J lost 9, with 10 bases in between. The DNA of the CDR3 is TGTGCCACCAGCAGAGGGGGGCTCGGTTCACCCCTCCACTTT. The encoded protein is CATSRGGLGSPLHF.

J is TRBJ1-2 and V is TRBV19, with unresolved D. From germline, CDR1 is LNHDA and CDR2 SQIVND (reference sequence). V was trimmed by 5 bases and J by 8 bases, leaving 12 bases between them. This CDR3 region has 12 residues. The CDR3 coding sequence is TGTGCCAGTAGTGTGAGGGCCCTAGGCTACACCTTC. It codes for CASSVRALGYTF.